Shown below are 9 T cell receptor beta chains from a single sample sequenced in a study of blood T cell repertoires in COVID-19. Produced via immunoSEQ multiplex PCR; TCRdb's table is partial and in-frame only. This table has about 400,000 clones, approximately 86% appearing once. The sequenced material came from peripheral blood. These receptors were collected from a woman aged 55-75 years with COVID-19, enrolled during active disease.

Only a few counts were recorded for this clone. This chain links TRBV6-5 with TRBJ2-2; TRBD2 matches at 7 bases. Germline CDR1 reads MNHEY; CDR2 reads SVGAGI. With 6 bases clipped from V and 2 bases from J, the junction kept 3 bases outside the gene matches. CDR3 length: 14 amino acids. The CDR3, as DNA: TGTGCCAGCAGCCGGGGGGATAACACCGGGGAGCTGTTTTTT. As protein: CASSRGDNTGELFF.

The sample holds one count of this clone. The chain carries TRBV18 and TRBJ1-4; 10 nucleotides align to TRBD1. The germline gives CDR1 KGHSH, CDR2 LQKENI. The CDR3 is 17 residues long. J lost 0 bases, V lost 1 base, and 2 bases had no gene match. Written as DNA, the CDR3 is TGTGCCAGCTCACCACGGACAGGGGGTGCAACTAATGAAAAACTGTTTTTT. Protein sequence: CASSPRTGGATNEKLFF.

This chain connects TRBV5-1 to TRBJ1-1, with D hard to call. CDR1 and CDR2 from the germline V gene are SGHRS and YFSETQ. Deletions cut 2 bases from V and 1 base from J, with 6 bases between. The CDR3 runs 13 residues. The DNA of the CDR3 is TGCGCCAGCAGCTTCGGGGAGAACACTGAAGCTTTCTTT. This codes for CASSFGENTEAFF.

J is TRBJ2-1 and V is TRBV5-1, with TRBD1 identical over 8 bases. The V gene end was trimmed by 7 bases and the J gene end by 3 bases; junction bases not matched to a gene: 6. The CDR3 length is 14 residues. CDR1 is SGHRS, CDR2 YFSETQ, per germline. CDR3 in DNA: TGCGCCAGCGGATCAGGGACAGGCTACAATGAGCAGTTCTTC. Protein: CASGSGTGYNEQFF.

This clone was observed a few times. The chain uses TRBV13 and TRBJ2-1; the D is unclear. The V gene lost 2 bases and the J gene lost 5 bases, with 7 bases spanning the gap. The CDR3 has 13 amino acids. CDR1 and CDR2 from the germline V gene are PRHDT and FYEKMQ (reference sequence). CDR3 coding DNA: TGTGCCAGCAGCTTACGCCTAAACAATGAGCAGTTCTTC. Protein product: CASSLRLNNEQFF.

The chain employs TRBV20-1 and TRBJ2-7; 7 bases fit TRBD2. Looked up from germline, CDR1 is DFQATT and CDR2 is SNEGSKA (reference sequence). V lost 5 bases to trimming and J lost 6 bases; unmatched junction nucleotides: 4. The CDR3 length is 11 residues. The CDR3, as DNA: TGCAGTGCTTGGACTAGATCCGAGCAGTACTTC. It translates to CSAWTRSEQYF.

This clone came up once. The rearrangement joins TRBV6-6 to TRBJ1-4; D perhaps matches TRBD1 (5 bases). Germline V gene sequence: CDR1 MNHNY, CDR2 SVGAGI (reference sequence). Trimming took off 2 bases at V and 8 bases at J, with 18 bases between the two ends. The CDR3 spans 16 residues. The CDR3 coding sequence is TGTGCCAGCAGTTACCCAGGGCGAGGAGCGGGGGAAAAACTGTTTTTT. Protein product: CASSYPGRGAGEKLFF.

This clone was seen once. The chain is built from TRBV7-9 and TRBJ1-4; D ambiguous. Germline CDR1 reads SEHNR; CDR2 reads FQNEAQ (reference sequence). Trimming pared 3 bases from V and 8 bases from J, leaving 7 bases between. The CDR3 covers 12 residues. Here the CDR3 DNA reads TGTGCCAGCAGCTTCAACGGGGAAAAACTGTTTTTT. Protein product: CASSFNGEKLFF.

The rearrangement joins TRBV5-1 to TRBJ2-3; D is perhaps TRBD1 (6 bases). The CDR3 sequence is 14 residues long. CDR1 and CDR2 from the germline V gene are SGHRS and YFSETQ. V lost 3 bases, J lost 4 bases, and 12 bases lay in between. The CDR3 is CASSSEGGSDTQYF. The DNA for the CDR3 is TGCGCCAGCAGCTCGGAAGGGGGTTCAGATACGCAGTATTTT.